This TCR beta chain originates from a study of T cells in localized non-small cell lung cancer. On this clone: Its antigen remains unknown.

Sequencing used immunoSEQ multiplex PCR; TCRdb keeps in-frame clones, though not all of them. The sample records about 77,000 clones, approximately 90% being singletons. The germline V and J ends were trimmed by 8 bases and 2 bases, with 15 bases remaining between them. The germline V gene encodes CDR1 SQVTM and CDR2 ANQGSEA. CDR3 size: 13 residues. Study-level points and caveats: Clonality peaked in uninvolved adjacent lung rather than tumor. Higher adjacent-lung clonality was associated with shorter survival.

The chain combines TRBV29-1 with TRBJ2-5; D assignment may be TRBD1 or TRBD2 (5 bases each). Sample: peripheral blood, taken before any cancer treatment. This clonotype originated in a woman aged 40-69 years with stage I squamous cell lung carcinoma. The CDR3 protein is CSFWDGKQETQYF. Here the CDR3 DNA reads TGCAGCTTTTGGGACGGGAAACAAGAGACCCAGTACTTC.